This T cell receptor beta chain was found in a study of OX40 agonist ivuxolimab in advanced cancers. Study context: Patients were dosed intravenously with ivuxolimab at 0.01 to 10 mg/kg every 2 weeks.

Study results and caveats: Within 6 weeks, CD4+ and CD8+ blood T cells expanded clonally at 0.1 to 3.0 mg/kg.

Sequencing was performed with immunoSEQ multiplex PCR; in TCRdb, only in-frame clones are kept and a portion is missing. The sample has 81,000 or so clones, approximately 90% seen once. Cycle 7 day 1, cycle 4 day 1, and baseline were the timepoints at which blood was sampled. Regarding this clone: Its antigen remains unknown. The junction and the germline gene differ at one end; a read error may be behind it. Other DNA sequences in this specimen translate into the identical CDR3.

This material consisted of CD4+ or CD8+ T cells sorted from blood, taken in a trial of the OX40 agonist ivuxolimab. This sequence originates from an adult with an advanced solid tumor such as melanoma, head and neck, liver or kidney cancer.

CDR3 sequence: CASSLAGAYSYEQYF. In DNA, the CDR3 is TGTGCTAGCAGCTTAGCAGGAGCCTACTCCTACGAGCAGTACTTC. The chain recombines TRBV11-2 with TRBJ2-7; D ambiguous. CDR1 and CDR2 (germline): SGHAT, FQNNGV. The CDR3 runs 15 residues.